The clone carrying this T cell receptor beta chain has more than one count but fewer than ten. Its antigen remains unknown. Each gene name is a mouse one. The DNA ends 4 residues before the CDR3 does, and the rest of the CDR3 is filled in from the germline J gene. This sample was taken from a study of CD8+ T cells in alopecia areata. Once RNA had been extracted, it was reverse transcribed into cDNA to act as the sequencing template. TCRdb keeps only in-frame clones here, not all; method: immunoSEQ multiplex PCR. Altogether some 110,000 clones were found in the sample, and no singletons occur. Study-level results: Alphabeta T cells residing in normal skin are also sequenced in scalp samples.

Germline V lookup: CDR1 NNHDY, CDR2 SYVADS. CDR3 length equals 14 residues. Trimming cost V 3 bases and J 0 bases, with 9 bases left between them. Sequenced input: lesional skin. The chain is built from TRBV13-3 and TRBJ1-1; D is possibly TRBD1 (5 bases). The source is a C3H/HeJ mouse with alopecia areata. For this mouse line, the MHC haplotype is H2-k. The CDR3 DNA, read in part, is TGTGCCAGCAGTGTCCGGGGACAGAACACA. Protein product: CASSVRGQNT. The full CDR3 is CASSVRGQNTEVFF.